The 7 T cell receptor beta chains below all came from one sample that was sequenced in a study of CD8+ T cells in alopecia areata. Extraction and reverse transcription of RNA yielded cDNA as the sequencing template. The protocol was immunoSEQ multiplex PCR, while the TCRdb copy is restricted to in-frame clones and leaves out a portion. Among some 240,000 clones listed, about 60% were seen once. The input for sequencing was CD4+ T cells sorted from blood, taken at week 0. The receptor set was obtained from a human donor with alopecia areata.

V and J are TRBV6-5 and TRBJ2-5; D gene ambiguous. The CDR3 contains 14 residues. V gave up 6 bases and J gave up 1 base, with 12 bases separating them. Germline values: CDR1 MNHEY, CDR2 SVGAGI. The CDR3 here is CASSPVVTQETQYF. CDR3 sequence (DNA): TGTGCCAGCAGCCCCGTGGTAACCCAAGAGACCCAGTACTTC.

The gene calls are TRBV4-1 and TRBJ1-1; the match to TRBD1 covers 9 bases. The CDR3 totals 15 residues. Trimming took 0 bases from V and 10 from J; bases not matched to a gene: 9. The germline gives CDR1 MGHRA, CDR2 YSYEKL. CDR3 nucleotides: TGCGCCAGCAGCCAAGAGGGACAGGGTAGTAGGAGAGCTTTCTTT. It is translated as CASSQEGQGSRRAFF.

The chain links TRBV5-4 to TRBJ2-7; 8 bases are shared with TRBD1. The CDR3 is 16 amino acids. V trimming: 0 bases; J trimming: 3 bases; junction bases outside the gene matches: 8. CDR1 is SGHNT, CDR2 YYREEE, per germline (reference sequence). The CDR3 spells CASSLAARGRFYEQYF. In DNA form, the CDR3 reads TGTGCCAGCAGCTTGGCGGCCAGGGGGCGCTTCTACGAGCAGTACTTC. The whole variable domain, remainder taken from reference TRBV5-4 and TRBJ2-7, is ETGVTQSPTHLIKTRGQQVTLRCSSQSGHNTVSWYQQALGQGPQFIFQYYREEENGRGNFPPRFSGLQFPNYSSELNVNALELDDSALYLCASSLAARGRFYEQYFGPGTRLTVT.

The gene calls are TRBV15 and TRBJ1-5; D is ambiguous. Trimming shortened V by 0 bases and J by 0 bases, and 12 bases separated the two germline ends. The CDR3 consists of 17 residues. In germline, CDR1 is LNHNV, CDR2 YYDKDF (reference sequence). The CDR3 DNA is TGTGCCACCAGCAGAGATCTCGGGCAGAATAGCAATCAGCCCCAGCATTTT. Translation gives CATSRDLGQNSNQPQHF.

V is TRBV2 and J is TRBJ2-7, with D unresolved. Germline V gene data show CDR1 as SNHLY and CDR2 as FYNNEI. Trimming cost V 4 bases and J 6 bases, with 7 bases left between them. The CDR3 is 11 amino acids. The CDR3 spells CASSVKSEQYF. The DNA for the CDR3 is TGTGCCAGCAGTGTAAAGTCCGAGCAGTACTTC.

The chain carries TRBV15 and TRBJ1-4; D not certain. The CDR3 has 12 amino acids. The V gene lost 6 bases and the J gene lost 6 bases, with 8 bases spanning the gap. Looked up from germline, CDR1 is LNHNV and CDR2 is YYDKDF (reference sequence). The CDR3 DNA is TGTGCCACCAGTGCGAGGGATGAAAAACTGTTTTTT. Protein product: CATSARDEKLFF.

This chain joins TRBV10-1 and TRBJ1-2, with D hard to call. The CDR3 runs to 13 residues. Germline CDR1 is WNHNN and CDR2 is SYGVQD (reference sequence). V was cut by 3 bases and J by 3 bases, with 8 bases left in between. CDR3 amino acids: CASSDTVDYGYTF. CDR3 DNA sequence: TGCGCCAGCAGTGATACAGTCGACTATGGCTACACCTTC.